The clone carrying this T cell receptor (beta chain) was counted between two and nine times. Antigen unknown. Per germline, CDR1 MDHEN and CDR2 SYDVKM. CDR3 length equals 13 residues. Trimming removed 2 bases from V and 6 bases from J, with 10 bases in between. TCRdb processed the reads anew with MiXCR; each CDR3 protein has one entry. The table includes about 530,000 distinct CDR3 sequences, approximately 26% detected once. This sample was included in a study of T cell repertoires in cytomegalovirus infection. In the study overall: Based on public TCR beta signatures, there were indications of CMV infection and of a matching HLA type. Study-level findings and limits: Ex vivo responses were dominated by HLA-C-restricted CMV-specific TCR beta clonotypes.

The sample comprised PBMCs. V and J are TRBV28 and TRBJ1-2; D call uncertain. This sequence originates from a human donor in good health (CMV status not recorded). Some clones in this sample may be carry-over from other donors' samples. CDR3 sequence (DNA): TGTGCCAGCAGTTTACCCGGCAGAGATGGCTACACCTTC. This codes for CASSLPGRDGYTF.